The sequence of this TCR beta chain was determined in a study of CD8+ T cells in alopecia areata. At the level of the study: The study gave treated patients oral tofacitinib at 5 to 10 mg twice daily. After 6 to 18 months of tofacitinib, follow-up continued 6 months off drug. Notes on the study in general: Possibly because of HLA-related factors, TCR sharing was less clear across patients than in mice.

The CDR3 runs 12 residues. Looked up from germline, CDR1 is SEHNR and CDR2 is FQNEAQ (reference sequence). The germline V and J ends were trimmed by 1 base and 8 bases, with 8 bases remaining between them. Remarks on this clone: Its antigen remains unidentified.

Individuals with alopecia areata gave both lesional scalp punch biopsies and peripheral blood for collection. It was cDNA, reverse transcribed from extracted RNA, that served as the sequencing template. Repertoires were generated with immunoSEQ multiplex PCR, while TCRdb's copy carries only in-frame clones and drops some. This table has more than 110,000 clones, around 58% appearing once. The V gene is TRBV7-9, the J gene TRBJ1-1; TRBD1 might be the D (5 bases). The material sequenced was CD4+ T cells sorted from blood, taken at week 0. The sequence derives from a human donor with alopecia areata. Here the CDR3 reads CASSLVQGEAFF. The CDR3 DNA follows: TGTGCCAGCAGCTTAGTCCAGGGAGAAGCTTTCTTT.